This is a list of T cell receptor beta chains from one sample in a study of control samples from healthy donors and cancer patients. Sequencing was performed with immunoSEQ multiplex PCR; in TCRdb, only in-frame clones are kept and a portion is missing. The sample holds tens of thousands of clones, roughly 88% seen once. The sequencing input was PBMCs. Receptors originate from a man between 60 and 70 years old with head and neck cancer. CDR3s include the opening cysteine and the closing phenylalanine or tryptophan. A D gene is named only where the DNA matches it firmly. The size of a clone is reported for some rows only, either as once, few or many, or as a class for expanded clones.

clone_size	v_call	d_call	j_call	cdr3_nt	cdr3_aa
.	TRBV19	TRBD1	TRBJ2-7	TGTGCCAGTAGTGTAAGAGACAGGGACGGGCAGTACTTC	CASSVRDRDGQYF
.	TRBV18	.	TRBJ2-7	TGTGCCAGCTCACCACCCGGGAACAGGCCATTCTACGAGCAGTACTTC	CASSPPGNRPFYEQYF
.	TRBV6-6	TRBD2	TRBJ2-1	TGTGCCAGCAGGGGGACTAGCGGGAGCTCCTACAATGAGCAGTTCTTC	CASRGTSGSSYNEQFF
.	TRBV11-3	TRBD2	TRBJ2-4	TGTGCCAGCAGCTTAGGGGAGGGCCGTGGGGACATTCAGTACTTC	CASSLGEGRGDIQYF
.	TRBV28	TRBD1	TRBJ2-2	TGTGCCAGCAGTTTTGGGGGAGTTTTCTCGAAGGGTGGACAGGCGAACACCGGGGAGCTGTTTTTT	CASSFGGVFSKGGQANTGELFF
.	TRBV28	.	TRBJ2-7	TGTGCCAGCAGTTTGGCAAGACTCGACTACGAGCAGTACTTC	CASSLARLDYEQYF
.	TRBV5-1	.	TRBJ2-1	TGCGCCAGCAGCTTGGTGGTGGGACACCATCCGCTCTTC	CASSLVVGHHPLF
.	TRBV28	.	TRBJ1-3	TGTGCCAGCAGTTCCGACAGCTATTCTGGAAACACCATATATTTT	CASSSDSYSGNTIYF
.	TRBV7-9	.	TRBJ2-5	TGTGCCAGCAGCTTAGGGTCAGCCGCAGAGACCCAGTACTTC	CASSLGSAAETQYF
.	TRBV6-2/TRBV6-3	.	TRBJ1-5	TGTGCCAGCAGTTACTCGACGCGGGCCAATCAGCCCCAGCATTTT	CASSYSTRANQPQHF
.	TRBV5-1	.	TRBJ1-6	TGCGCCAGCAGCCCGGGTTTTGCAGGGCACAATTCACCCCTCCACTTT	CASSPGFAGHNSPLHF
.	TRBV3-1/TRBV3-2	.	TRBJ2-5	TGTGCCAGCAGCCATCAAGGCTTCCAAGAGACCCAGTACTTC	CASSHQGFQETQYF
.	TRBV27	TRBD1	TRBJ1-2	TGTGCCAGCAGTTTATCAATGCTTCCAGGGGGCGCTGGCTACACCTTC	CASSLSMLPGGAGYTF
.	TRBV10-3	TRBD2	TRBJ2-1	TGTGCCATCAGCCGACTAGCGGGAGGGGGTGAGCAGTTCTTC	CAISRLAGGGEQFF
.	TRBV5-4	TRBD2	TRBJ2-1	TGTGCCAGCAGCTTGAATAGCGGGTCAAATGAGCAGTTCTTC	CASSLNSGSNEQFF
.	TRBV10-3	TRBD1	TRBJ1-5	TGTGCCATCGGACAGGACCATAGCAATCAGCCCCAGCATTTT	CAIGQDHSNQPQHF
.	TRBV6-5	.	TRBJ1-2	TGTGCCAGCAACACGGGCTCGCCTGGCTACACCTTC	CASNTGSPGYTF
.	TRBV14	.	TRBJ2-7	TGTGCCAGCAGCCAAGGGGGATTTGTATCGGGGTACGAGCAGTACTTC	CASSQGGFVSGYEQYF
.	TRBV30	TRBD1	TRBJ2-7	TGTGCCTGGGCCGTGAGACAGGGGGCCAACGAGCAGTACTTC	CAWAVRQGANEQYF
.	TRBV9	.	TRBJ2-7	TGTGCCAGCAGCGTAGCTTCGGGACCCGGAGTATACGAGCAGTACTTC	CASSVASGPGVYEQYF
.	TRBV5-4	TRBD1	TRBJ2-7	TGTGCCAGCAGCTTGGGGACAGGGCCCTCCTACGAGCAGTACTTC	CASSLGTGPSYEQYF
.	TRBV27	.	TRBJ1-4	TGTCGGGACATAGATAATGAAAAACTGTTTTTT	CRDIDNEKLFF
.	TRBV30	.	TRBJ1-1	TGTGCCTGGATTCTAACAGGGTGGAACACTGAAGCTTTCTTT	CAWILTGWNTEAFF
.	TRBV18	.	TRBJ2-2	TGTGCCAGCTCACCACTATTGGTAAAGACACCGAACACCGGGGAGCTGTTTTTT	CASSPLLVKTPNTGELFF
once	TRBV9	.	TRBJ2-7	TGTGCCAGCAGCGTCTCCGGACACGAGCAGTACTTC	CASSVSGHEQYF
.	TRBV28	TRBD2	TRBJ2-7	TGTGCCAGCAGTTTATCTGGCGGGAGGGGAGGGGAGCAGTACTTC	CASSLSGGRGGEQYF
.	TRBV7-8	TRBD1	TRBJ2-7	TGTGCCAGCAGCGTAAGAGGGACAGGGAGGTACGAGCAGTACTTC	CASSVRGTGRYEQYF
.	TRBV15	.	TRBJ1-4	TGTGCCACCAGCAGAGACTTCAGCGAAAAACTGTTTTTT	CATSRDFSEKLFF
.	TRBV2	.	TRBJ2-7	TGTGCCAGCAGTGAAAGGGGATCAACCGTCGAGCAGTACTTC	CASSERGSTVEQYF
once	TRBV5-5	.	TRBJ2-7	TGTGCCAGCAGCTTTACGGGCATCTCCTACGAGCAGTACTTC	CASSFTGISYEQYF
.	TRBV5-1	.	TRBJ2-5	TGCGCCAGCAGCCGTGGGGGCGCGGGGGAAGAGACCCAGTACTTC	CASSRGGAGEETQYF
.	TRBV10-3	TRBD2	TRBJ2-2	TGTGCCATCAGCCCCGGACTAGCGGGGAGCGCAACCCACCGGGAGCTGTTTTTT	CAISPGLAGSATHRELFF
once	TRBV27	.	TRBJ1-1	TGTGCCAGCAGCCCCCCCCCGGGGCTCGGATTGTACACTGAAGCTTTCTTT	CASSPPPGLGLYTEAFF
.	TRBV24-1	TRBD1	TRBJ2-7	TGTGCCACCAGGGACAGGGGGCAAAGCGAGCAGTACTTC	CATRDRGQSEQYF
.	TRBV13	TRBD2	TRBJ2-3	TGTGCCAGCAGCTTAAGGAGCGGGGCAAGCACAGATACGCAGTATTTT	CASSLRSGASTDTQYF
.	TRBV28	.	TRBJ2-5	TGTGCCAGCAGTTTATGGGGAGGACCCCAAGAGACCCAGTACTTC	CASSLWGGPQETQYF
.	TRBV3-1/TRBV3-2	TRBD1	TRBJ2-7	TGTGCCAGCAGCCAAGCACAGGGGGCGGGCGAGCAGTACTTC	CASSQAQGAGEQYF
.	TRBV28	.	TRBJ2-7	TGTGCCAGCACCACCTCGGGAGGGGGCGGCCCCCCCGGCCTCTACGAGCAGTACTTC	CASTTSGGGGPPGLYEQYF
.	TRBV12-3/TRBV12-4	.	TRBJ1-3	TGTGCCAGCGGGAGGGCTGGAAACACCATATATTTT	CASGRAGNTIYF
.	TRBV15	.	TRBJ1-5	TGTGCCACCAGCCTTTCCCCTTATAGCAATCAGCCCCAGCATTTT	CATSLSPYSNQPQHF
.	TRBV9	TRBD2	TRBJ2-7	TGTGCCAGCAGCGCAATAGCGGGAGCTTCGGGGGAGCAGTACTTC	CASSAIAGASGEQYF
few	TRBV6-5	.	TRBJ1-5	TGTGCCAGCAGTAAACAGGGTTATCAGCCCCAGCATTTT	CASSKQGYQPQHF
.	TRBV19	TRBD1	TRBJ1-1	TGTGCCAGTAGTAGGGGACAGGGAAGGGTGAACACTGAAGCTTTCTTT	CASSRGQGRVNTEAFF